The next 6 T cell receptor beta chains were all read from a single sample in a study of blood T cell repertoires in COVID-19. TCRdb's table, derived via immunoSEQ multiplex PCR, lists solely in-frame clones and lacks some. There are hundreds of thousands of clones in the sample; 88% occur only once, and around 1.9% lies in the top ten. The source material was PBMCs or T cells enriched from blood (not recorded which). These TCRs come from a woman in her 40s with acute COVID-19.

This chain uses TRBV29-1 with TRBJ2-1; 10 positions agree with TRBD1. V shed 7 bases, J shed 5 bases, and the junction held 5 bases outside the gene matches. The CDR3 is 13 amino acids. Germline CDR1 is SQVTM and CDR2 is ANQGSEA. The CDR3 bases are TGCAGCGCAACGACAGGGGGCAACAATGAGCAGTTCTTC. Its protein is CSATTGGNNEQFF.

This chain uses TRBV5-4 with TRBJ2-2; tentative D call: TRBD1 (5 bases). The CDR3 has 15 residues. V lost 6 bases to trimming and J lost 0 bases, with 12 bases between them. Looked up from germline, CDR1 is SGHNT and CDR2 is YYREEE (reference sequence). CDR3 DNA: TGTGCCAGCAACCTGGACAATTCGAACACCGGGGAGCTGTTTTTT. Encoded protein: CASNLDNSNTGELFF.

The rearrangement joins TRBV11-2 to TRBJ1-1, with 7 nucleotides matching TRBD1. The CDR3 runs 13 residues. Trimming removed 5 bases from V and 10 bases from J; junction bases left unmatched: 10. Germline assignment: CDR1 SGHAT and CDR2 FQNNGV. The CDR3 sequence: CASSPQPGGRAFF. DNA of the CDR3: TGTGCCAGCAGCCCCCAGCCAGGGGGGCGAGCTTTCTTT.

This rearrangement joins TRBV6-4 to TRBJ2-1; 7 bases fit TRBD1. After removal of 3 bases from V and 0 bases from J, the junction contained 2 bases not matched to a gene. In germline, CDR1 is MRHNA, CDR2 SNTAGT. There are 15 residues in the CDR3. The CDR3 loop is CASSETGSSYNEQFF. The CDR3 DNA follows: TGTGCCAGCAGTGAGACAGGGAGCTCCTACAATGAGCAGTTCTTC.

V and J are TRBV10-3 and TRBJ1-2, with 9 bases fitting TRBD1. V dropped 7 bases and J dropped 5; count of bases not matched to a gene: 2. The CDR3 is made up of 12 amino acids. CDR1 and CDR2 from the germline V gene are ENHRY and SYGVKD. CDR3 DNA sequence: TGTGCCATCATCGGACAGGGGTATGGCTACACCTTC. Translation: CAIIGQGYGYTF.

This chain joins TRBV15 and TRBJ2-5; TRBD1 matches at 7 bases. Per the germline V gene, CDR1 is LNHNV and CDR2 is YYDKDF (reference sequence). With V trimmed by 5 bases and J by 1 base, 7 bases remained unmatched. The CDR3 runs 15 residues. The CDR3, as DNA: TGTGCCACCAGCGGGAAGACAGGGACCCAAGAGACCCAGTACTTC. This translates into CATSGKTGTQETQYF.